Each of the 26 T cell receptor beta chains below was sequenced from the same sample in a study of cytomegalovirus exposure and HLA in healthy donors. Primers: 60 Vbeta forward and 13 Jbeta reverse. Sequenced by immunoSEQ multiplex PCR; TCRdb stores in-frame clones only, minus some. The sample holds about 190,000 clones, about 80% seen once. Sequenced material: PBMCs. Every receptor here comes from a woman under 30 in good health and CMV-seropositive.

The V and J genes are TRBV5-1 and TRBJ1-1; tentative D call: TRBD1 (5 bases). The CDR3 runs to 13 residues. The germline V and J ends were trimmed by 4 bases and 3 bases, with 10 bases remaining between them. Germline V gene sequence: CDR1 SGHRS, CDR2 YFSETQ. The CDR3 DNA follows: TGCGCCAGCAGCCTTCGGGGGGACACTGAAGCTTTCTTT. This sequence encodes CASSLRGDTEAFF.

The chain couples TRBV7-9 to TRBJ2-2, with 8 bases fitting TRBD2. The ends lost 7 bases at V and 6 bases at J; junction bases unmatched: 7. CDR3 length equals 14 residues. Germline V gene sequence: CDR1 SEHNR, CDR2 FQNEAQ (reference sequence). Here the CDR3 reads CASTPAGGAGELFF. Here the CDR3 DNA reads TGTGCCAGCACCCCCGCCGGGGGGGCCGGGGAGCTGTTTTTT. Based on the CDR3 plus reference TRBV7-9 and TRBJ2-2, the full variable domain is DTGVSQNPRHKITKRGQNVTFRCDPISEHNRLYWYRQTLGQGPEFLTYFQNEAQLEKSRLLSDRFSAERPKGSFSTLEIQRTEQGDSAMYLCASTPAGGAGELFFGEGSRLTVL.

This chain connects TRBV5-1 to TRBJ1-1; TRBD1 aligns across 7 bases. The J segment lost 1 base and the V segment lost 1 base, leaving 4 bases of the junction unmatched. This CDR3 has 15 amino acids. Germline V lookup: CDR1 SGHRS, CDR2 YFSETQ. The CDR3 reads CASSLPDRPNTEAFF. For the CDR3, the DNA is TGCGCCAGCAGCTTGCCGGACAGGCCGAACACTGAAGCTTTCTTT.

As concerns this clone: This same CDR3 is encoded by further DNA sequences in the sample. As DNA, the CDR3 is TGTGCCAGCAGCTCGTATAATTCACCCCTCCACTTT. It translates to CASSSYNSPLHF. The chain joins TRBV5-4 to TRBJ1-6; D not certain. V shed 3 bases and J shed 4 bases, with 2 bases lying between them. Germline CDR1 reads SGHNT; CDR2 reads YYREEE (reference sequence). This CDR3 has 12 amino acids.

This rearrangement joins TRBV9 to TRBJ2-5, with 10 bases identical to TRBD2. Germline trimming cut 4 bases from V and 6 bases from J; bases unmatched to any gene: 12. Germline V gives CDR1 SGDLS, CDR2 YYNGEE. There are 16 residues in the CDR3. For the CDR3, the DNA is TGTGCCAGCAGCCCCTTAAGCGGGGGGGCCGGAAAGACCCAGTACTTC. Protein product: CASSPLSGGAGKTQYF.

The chain couples TRBV10-3 to TRBJ2-1; D is perhaps TRBD1 (5 bases). V was shortened by 4 bases and J by 0 bases, with 13 bases between the two germline ends. CDR1 and CDR2 (germline): ENHRY, SYGVKD. The CDR3 contains 16 residues. The CDR3 DNA follows: TGTGCCATCAGTGGAGCTGGGGCCACCTCCTACAATGAGCAGTTCTTC. Its translation is CAISGAGATSYNEQFF.

The rearrangement links TRBV14 to TRBJ1-1; D perhaps matches TRBD1 (5 bases). Trimming shortened V by 4 bases and J by 4 bases, and 16 bases separated the two germline ends. Looked up from germline, CDR1 is SGHDN and CDR2 is FVKESK. This CDR3 spans 15 amino acids. The CDR3 DNA reads as TGTGCCAGCAGCCCCCGCCTCGAAAGGGGCACTGAAGCTTTCTTT. Translation gives CASSPRLERGTEAFF. The full variable domain, in which reference TRBV14 and TRBJ1-1 provide the parts outside the CDR3, is EAGVTQFPSHSVIEKGQTVTLRCDPISGHDNLYWYRRVMGKEIKFLLHFVKESKQDESGMPNNRFLAERTGGTYSTLKVQPAELEDSGVYFCASSPRLERGTEAFFGQGTRLTVV.

V is TRBV7-2 and J is TRBJ2-5, with D maybe TRBD1 (5 bases). The germline CDR1 and CDR2 sequences are SGHTA and FQGNSA. The V end was cut by 3 bases, the J end by 5 bases, with 16 bases between. The CDR3 extends over 15 amino acids. The CDR3 DNA follows: TGTGCCAGCAGCTTTCAAATGGGGCGGTCCGAGACCCAGTACTTC. This sequence encodes CASSFQMGRSETQYF. Combining the CDR3 with reference TRBV7-2 and TRBJ2-5 gives the whole variable domain GAGVSQSPSNKVTEKGKDVELRCDPISGHTALYWYRQSLGQGLEFLIYFQGNSAPDKSGLPSDRFSAERTGGSVSTLTIQRTQQEDSAVYLCASSFQMGRSETQYFGPGTRLLVL.

The rearrangement links TRBV4-1 to TRBJ2-5, with TRBD1 matching over 11 bases. The germline V gene has CDR1 MGHRA and CDR2 YSYEKL. This CDR3 region has 15 residues. V trimming: 5 bases; J trimming: 3 bases; junction bases outside the gene matches: 5. CDR3 in amino acids: CASSGGTGGKETQYF. CDR3 nucleotides: TGCGCCAGCAGCGGAGGGACAGGGGGTAAAGAGACCCAGTACTTC.

The CDR3 region is CASSLVPRLV. As DNA, the CDR3 is TGTGCCAGCAGCTTAGTACCGCGCCTCGTC. V gene TRBV7-9 combines with J gene TRBJ2-7; no clear D. This CDR3 contains 10 residues. Germline V lookup: CDR1 SEHNR, CDR2 FQNEAQ (reference sequence).

This chain uses TRBV28 with TRBJ1-2; TRBD1 aligns across 9 bases. Germline CDR1 reads MDHEN; CDR2 reads SYDVKM. The CDR3 length is 14 residues. V shed 3 bases and J 5 bases; nucleotides not matched to a gene: 4. The CDR3 here is CASSLGTGLYGYTF. The DNA of the CDR3 is TGTGCCAGCAGTTTGGGGACAGGGTTATATGGCTACACCTTC.

This chain links TRBV7-6 with TRBJ1-1, with D perhaps matching TRBD1 (6 bases). V was trimmed by 1 base and J by 5 bases, leaving 20 bases between them. Germline V gene sequence: CDR1 SGHVS, CDR2 FNYEAQ. This CDR3 contains 17 residues. The CDR3 sequence is CASSLGGQLPGETEAFF. CDR3 in DNA: TGTGCCAGCAGCTTAGGCGGACAGCTCCCCGGTGAGACTGAAGCTTTCTTT.

This clone has just a few counts. This chain links TRBV9 with TRBJ1-4; 7 nucleotides line up with TRBD1. Losses at the gene ends were 2 bases for V and 6 bases for J; bases not matched to a gene: 4. The CDR3 loop spans 14 amino acids. Per germline, CDR1 SGDLS and CDR2 YYNGEE. CDR3: CASSVQGGYEKLFF. CDR3 nucleotides: TGTGCCAGCAGCGTTCAGGGGGGCTATGAAAAACTGTTTTTT. Full variable domain (remainder filled in from reference TRBV9 and TRBJ1-4): DSGVTQTPKHLITATGQRVTLRCSPRSGDLSVYWYQQSLDQGLQFLIQYYNGEERAKGNILERFSAQQFPDLHSELNLSSLELGDSALYFCASSVQGGYEKLFFGSGTQLSVL.

The genes are TRBV2 and TRBJ1-1; weak D call: TRBD1 (5 bases). The germline CDR1 and CDR2 sequences are SNHLY and FYNNEI. This CDR3 is 11 amino acids long. V lost 8 bases, J lost 3 bases, and 7 bases lay in between. The CDR3 coding sequence is TGTGCCAGCGGGGGGTACACTGAAGCTTTCTTT. Translated, it gives CASGGYTEAFF.

The rearrangement links TRBV9 to TRBJ1-5; D is unclear. This CDR3 region has 15 residues. Germline V lookup: CDR1 SGDLS, CDR2 YYNGEE. With 2 bases removed from V and 0 bases from J, the gap between germline ends came to 9 bases. CDR3 coding DNA: TGTGCCAGCAGCGTGGAGGGTTATAGCAATCAGCCCCAGCATTTT. Translating gives CASSVEGYSNQPQHF.

The chain combines TRBV7-6 with TRBJ2-2, with D perhaps matching TRBD1 (5 bases). This CDR3 region has 16 residues. The V gene's germline CDR1 is SGHVS and CDR2 FNYEAQ. The ends were cut back, 1 base at V and 2 bases at J, with 11 bases in the middle. The CDR3 spells CASSLGSWTNTGELFF. The CDR3 nucleotides read TGTGCCAGCAGCTTAGGTTCGTGGACAAACACCGGGGAGCTGTTTTTT.

DNA of the CDR3: TGTGCCTGCAGACCGACGGGACAAAATTCACCCCTCCACTTT. As protein: CACRPTGQNSPLHF. The rearrangement uses TRBV30 and TRBJ1-6; D might be TRBD1 (6 bases). Germline V gene lookup returns CDR1 GTSNPN and CDR2 SVGIG (reference sequence). The V and J ends lost 6 bases and 7 bases respectively, with 16 bases between them. CDR3 size: 14 residues.

The chain recombines TRBV4-1 with TRBJ2-7; TRBD1 agrees at 8 bases. Germline trimming cut 2 bases from V and 1 base from J; bases unmatched to any gene: 7. The CDR3 is 16 amino acids. Germline assignment: CDR1 MGHRA and CDR2 YSYEKL. For the CDR3, the DNA is TGCGCCAGCAGCCAAACCCAGACAGGGGTGTCCTACGAGCAGTACTTC. It encodes CASSQTQTGVSYEQYF.

This chain connects TRBV27 to TRBJ2-1; TRBD2 might be the D (5 bases). The CDR3 has 14 amino acids. The germline CDR1 and CDR2 sequences are MNHEY and SMNVEV (reference sequence). Trimming took off 8 bases at V and 8 bases at J, with 19 bases between the two ends. The CDR3 sequence is CASSVWGERDEQFF. The CDR3 DNA reads TGTGCCAGCTCTGTATGGGGAGAGCGCGATGAGCAGTTCTTC.

The chain carries TRBV6-1 and TRBJ2-3; tentative D call: TRBD2 (5 bases). V was clipped by 7 bases and J by 0 bases, with 11 bases between them. The CDR3 contains 14 residues. Germline CDR1 reads MNHNS; CDR2 reads SASEGT. In DNA, the CDR3 is TGTGCCAGCAAGGCCGGACTGAGCACAGATACGCAGTATTTT. It codes for CASKAGLSTDTQYF.

In its sample, this clone was seen once. The identical CDR3 is also encoded by other nucleotide sequences in the sample. This chain connects TRBV11-3 to TRBJ1-1; D uncertain. The germline V gene encodes CDR1 SGHNT and CDR2 YENEEA. The CDR3 loop spans 13 amino acids. Trimming took 3 bases from V and 1 from J, leaving 6 bases between them. CDR3 coding DNA: TGTGCCAGCAGCTTCTCGGGGAACACTGAAGCTTTCTTT. It codes for CASSFSGNTEAFF.

The rearrangement links TRBV7-3 to TRBJ2-5, with 7 nucleotides matching TRBD1. Germline V gene lookup returns CDR1 SGHTA and CDR2 FQGTGA. J gave up 4 bases and V 5 bases, and 10 bases lay outside the gene matches. The length of the CDR3 is 15 residues. CDR3 residues: CASSPNTGVGETQYF. In DNA, the CDR3 is TGTGCCAGCAGCCCCAATACAGGGGTGGGAGAGACCCAGTACTTC.

Relative to its sample, this clone is medium-sized. The rearrangement uses TRBV6-1 and TRBJ2-7; D gene ambiguous. V shed 7 bases and J shed 1 base, with 17 bases lying between them. Germline CDR1 is MNHNS and CDR2 is SASEGT. The length of the CDR3 is 15 residues. The CDR3 sequence is CASTRDSGGSYEQYF. The CDR3 DNA is TGTGCCAGCACCCGAGACTCGGGTGGGTCCTACGAGCAGTACTTC.

V usage is TRBV5-1 and J usage is TRBJ2-3; 9 nucleotides align to TRBD2. This CDR3 has 13 amino acids. Germline V CDR1 and CDR2: SGHRS, YFSETQ. V shed 6 bases and J 3 bases; nucleotides not matched to a gene: 2. The DNA for the CDR3 is TGCGCCAGCACGCTAGCGGGGACAGATACGCAGTATTTT. Translating it yields CASTLAGTDTQYF.

In DNA form, the CDR3 reads TGTGCCAGCAGCTTAGGATCGGGCGGGGGGGATAATGAGCAGTTCTTC. The encoded protein is CASSLGSGGGDNEQFF. The J gene is TRBJ2-1, the V gene TRBV7-9; 9 bases are a match to TRBD2. This CDR3 region has 16 residues. Germline V CDR1 and CDR2: SEHNR, FQNEAQ (reference sequence). With 1 base clipped from V and 7 bases from J, the junction kept 8 bases outside the gene matches. Drawing the rest from reference TRBV7-9 and TRBJ2-1, the complete variable domain is DTGVSQNPRHKITKRGQNVTFRCDPISEHNRLYWYRQTLGQGPEFLTYFQNEAQLEKSRLLSDRFSAERPKGSFSTLEIQRTEQGDSAMYLCASSLGSGGGDNEQFFGPGTRLTVL.

DNA for the CDR3: TGTGCCAGCATCGGCCTAGCGGGGGCCTACAATGAGCAGTTCTTC. Translation: CASIGLAGAYNEQFF. This rearrangement joins TRBV6-1 to TRBJ2-1; 10 bases fit TRBD2. Unmatched junction bases numbered 5, after V lost 7 bases and J lost 2 bases. CDR3 length equals 15 residues. Germline CDR1 MNHNS, CDR2 SASEGT.